These 23 T cell receptor beta chains originate from one sample sequenced in a study of T-cell reconstitution after alpha-beta-depleted transplantation in children. It was with unique molecular identifiers that the TCRbeta library was prepared. TCRdb used MiXCR to reprocess the PCR reads, holding one entry per CDR3 protein. The sample records 200,000 to 250,000 distinct CDR3 sequences, approximately 10% being singletons. The sample in question was PBMCs, obtained before TCRalphabeta/CD19-depleted stem cell transplant. The receptors come from a child under two years old with acute myeloid leukemia, due to receive a stem cell transplant.

This clonotype appeared many times. The J gene is TRBJ2-7, the V gene TRBV10-3, with D possibly TRBD1 on 6 matching bases. Between the trimmed V and J ends, which lost 3 bases and 7 bases, there was a span of 16 bases. The CDR3 length is 14 residues. Per the germline V gene, CDR1 is ENHRY and CDR2 is SYGVKD. As DNA, the CDR3 is TGTGCCATCAGTGACCGGACAGAACCTAGTGAGCAGTACTTC. Encoded protein: CAISDRTEPSEQYF.

This clonotype was recorded many times. The rearrangement links TRBV12-3 or TRBV12-4 to TRBJ2-7; tentative D call: TRBD1 (6 bases). The CDR3 contains 13 residues. Between the trimmed V and J ends, which lost 3 bases and 4 bases, there was a span of 10 bases. Here the CDR3 DNA reads TGTGCCAGCAGTTTGTGGCAGGGGTACGAGCAGTACTTC. This gives the protein CASSLWQGYEQYF.

The chain uses TRBV6-1 and TRBJ1-4; D unclear. The germline V gene has CDR1 MNHNS and CDR2 SASEGT. This CDR3 is built from 15 residues. Trimming stripped 5 bases from V and 0 bases from J, with 10 bases between. The CDR3 is CASSPWEATNEKLFF. The CDR3 DNA is TGTGCCAGCAGTCCCTGGGAGGCAACTAATGAAAAACTGTTTTTT.

This clonotype has only a few counts. The chain joins TRBV6-2 or TRBV6-3 to TRBJ2-6, with no clear D. Germline loops: CDR1 MNHEY, CDR2 SVGEGT. This CDR3 region has 14 residues. V lost 7 bases to trimming and J lost 0 bases, with 7 bases between them. CDR3 region: CASTLYSGANVLTF. In DNA form, the CDR3 reads TGTGCCAGCACCCTTTACTCTGGGGCCAACGTCCTGACTTTC.

This clonotype has ten or more counts. V is TRBV20-1 and J is TRBJ2-7; maybe TRBD2 (5 bases). V dropped 6 bases and J dropped 2 bases, with 14 bases sitting between them. Germline assignment: CDR1 DFQATT and CDR2 SNEGSKA (reference sequence). This CDR3 has 13 amino acids. The CDR3 nucleotides are TGCAGTGCCCTCATAGCGACCCCCTACGAGCAGTACTTC. This gives the protein CSALIATPYEQYF.

V and J are TRBV5-1 and TRBJ1-1; D is perhaps TRBD1 (5 bases). The V and J ends lost 0 bases and 10 bases respectively, with 7 bases between them. Germline values: CDR1 SGHRS, CDR2 YFSETQ. This CDR3 has 11 residues. DNA of the CDR3: TGCGCCAGCAGCTTGGAGGGGTTAGCTTTCTTT. Its translation: CASSLEGLAFF.

Ten or more counts support this clonotype. V and J are TRBV4-2 and TRBJ2-3; 8 nucleotides line up with TRBD2. Germline V lookup: CDR1 LGHNA, CDR2 YNFKEQ. The CDR3 has 17 residues. The V gene end was trimmed by 7 bases and the J gene end by 0 bases; junction bases not matched to a gene: 12. The CDR3: CASTRRVAGTSTDTQYF. For the CDR3, the DNA is TGTGCCAGCACCCGCCGGGTAGCGGGGACTAGCACAGATACGCAGTATTTT.

At least ten counts were recorded for this clonotype. V is TRBV6-5 and J is TRBJ1-2; D is perhaps TRBD1 (6 bases). This CDR3 contains 16 residues. V dropped 0 bases and J dropped 3 bases, with 14 bases sitting between them. Germline assignment: CDR1 MNHEY and CDR2 SVGAGI. The CDR3 loop reads CASSYSDRLRHYGYTF. Written as DNA, the CDR3 is TGTGCCAGCAGTTACTCGGACAGACTAAGGCACTATGGCTACACCTTC.

In its sample, this clonotype was seen many times. The rearrangement links TRBV19 to TRBJ1-5; a weak D match, TRBD1 (5 bases). The germline V gene encodes CDR1 LNHDA and CDR2 SQIVND (reference sequence). V shed 6 bases and J shed 1 base, with 13 bases lying between them. There are 15 residues in the CDR3. The CDR3 region has the DNA TGTGCCAGTAGGCACCGACAGATGAGCAATCAGCCCCAGCATTTT. It encodes CASRHRQMSNQPQHF.

This clonotype was counted many times. The V gene is TRBV10-3, the J gene TRBJ2-1, with D perhaps matching TRBD2 (6 bases). Germline values: CDR1 ENHRY, CDR2 SYGVKD. CDR3 length: 10 amino acids. Trimming stripped 9 bases from V and 7 bases from J, with 7 bases between. This CDR3 reads CAIGGNEQFF. The CDR3 coding sequence is TGTGCCATAGGAGGGAATGAGCAGTTCTTC.

This clonotype was counted at least ten times. The chain is built from TRBV12-3 or TRBV12-4 and TRBJ1-1, with TRBD1 matching over 8 bases. V shed 3 bases, J shed 1 base, and the junction held 16 bases outside the gene matches. The CDR3 extends over 19 amino acids. CDR3 DNA sequence: TGTGCCAGCAGTTTCTTAGACAGGGGCGACCTCTTACGGAACACTGAAGCTTTCTTT. Residues: CASSFLDRGDLLRNTEAFF.

At least ten counts were recorded for this clonotype. The chain carries TRBV12-3 or TRBV12-4 and TRBJ2-1; tentative D call: TRBD2 (5 bases). The CDR3 runs to 12 residues. Between the trimmed V and J ends, which lost 7 bases and 4 bases, there was a span of 8 bases. The CDR3 region is CASTGLYNEQFF. CDR3 DNA: TGTGCCAGCACAGGACTGTACAATGAGCAGTTCTTC.

There are a few counts of this clonotype. CDR3 protein: CASSLEGVDYNEQFF. The CDR3 DNA follows: TGTGCCAGCAGCTTAGAGGGGGTTGACTACAATGAGCAGTTCTTC. V usage is TRBV7-2 and J usage is TRBJ2-1, with a possible D match to TRBD1 (6 bases). Germline loops: CDR1 SGHTA, CDR2 FQGNSA. CDR3 size: 15 residues. Deletions cut 1 base from V and 3 bases from J, with 10 bases between.

This chain joins TRBV12-3 or TRBV12-4 and TRBJ2-6; TRBD1 is a possible D gene (6 bases). V was shortened by 5 bases and J by 0 bases, with 23 bases between the two germline ends. CDR3 length: 20 residues. The CDR3 nucleotides read TGTGCCAGCAGTCCTAGGGGGTCCTTAATTGACAGCTCTGGGGCCAACGTCCTGACTTTC. It specifies CASSPRGSLIDSSGANVLTF.

This clonotype was seen repeatedly, ten times or more. The rearrangement links TRBV12-3 or TRBV12-4 to TRBJ2-3; a possible D gene is TRBD2 (5 bases). Trimming took 5 bases from V and 6 from J, leaving 6 bases between them. CDR3 length: 11 residues. CDR3 in amino acids: CASSRGDTQYF. CDR3 nucleotide sequence: TGTGCCAGCAGTCGAGGGGATACGCAGTATTTT.

The genes are TRBV5-6 and TRBJ1-3, with D perhaps matching TRBD1 (6 bases). V shed 3 bases and J shed 8 bases, with 9 bases lying between them. Germline assignment: CDR1 SGHDT and CDR2 YYEEEE. CDR3 size: 12 residues. CDR3 loop: CASSSRGDTIYF. CDR3 sequence (DNA): TGTGCCAGCAGCTCCAGGGGTGACACCATATATTTT.

This clonotype was picked up many times. The chain couples TRBV7-2 to TRBJ2-2; D is ambiguous. The CDR3 loop spans 16 amino acids. Trimming cost V 0 bases and J 3 bases, with 11 bases left between them. Germline-derived CDR1 and CDR2 are SGHTA and FQGNSA. DNA of the CDR3: TGTGCCAGCAGCTTAGCCCCATTCGATGACACCGGGGAGCTGTTTTTT. It codes for CASSLAPFDDTGELFF.

This clonotype was seen only a few times. The chain employs TRBV28 and TRBJ1-1; D uncertain. The CDR3 sequence is 12 residues long. Germline CDR1 reads MDHEN; CDR2 reads SYDVKM. The V gene lost 4 bases and the J gene lost 8 bases, with 11 bases spanning the gap. CDR3 sequence: CASSSTGREAFF. The CDR3 DNA is TGTGCCAGCAGTTCCACTGGCAGAGAAGCTTTCTTT.

The chain joins TRBV18 to TRBJ1-5, with unresolved D. The germline V gene encodes CDR1 KGHSH and CDR2 LQKENI. CDR3 length: 15 residues. V lost 3 bases and J 0 bases, leaving 9 bases between the germline ends. The CDR3, as DNA: TGTGCCAGCTCACCGACTGGCGGTAGCAATCAGCCCCAGCATTTT. It codes for CASSPTGGSNQPQHF.

This clonotype was counted at least ten times. V and J are TRBV28 and TRBJ2-1; 9 nucleotides line up with TRBD2. Per germline, CDR1 MDHEN and CDR2 SYDVKM. The CDR3 sequence is 13 residues long. Trimming cost V 3 bases and J 6 bases; bases outside gene matches: 0. The CDR3 loop reads CASSLREGNEQFF. CDR3 nucleotide sequence: TGTGCCAGCAGTTTGCGGGAGGGCAATGAGCAGTTCTTC.

This chain links TRBV7-4 with TRBJ2-2; 9 positions match TRBD2. CDR1 and CDR2 from the germline V gene are SGHVT and SQSDAQ. CDR3 length: 15 amino acids. Trimming took 6 bases from V and 3 from J; bases not matched to a gene: 5. The CDR3 spells CASRGRGGDTGELFF. The CDR3, as DNA: TGTGCCAGCAGGGGGCGGGGGGGCGACACCGGGGAGCTGTTTTTT.

This clonotype appeared many times. A read error may account for a junction end that differs from germline. The gene calls are TRBV5-1 and TRBJ2-7; TRBD1 or TRBD2 may be the D gene (5 bases each). There are 16 residues in the CDR3. Germline CDR1 and CDR2: SGHRS and YFSETQ. CDR3 protein: CSSSPGRRPGLSEQYF. The CDR3 bases are TGCTCCAGCAGCCCCGGTCGAAGACCGGGGCTCTCAGAGCAGTACTTC.

The genes are TRBV20-1 and TRBJ2-2; 10 positions match TRBD1. The CDR3 extends over 17 amino acids. Germline trimming cut 6 bases from V and 2 bases from J; bases unmatched to any gene: 12. Germline-derived CDR1 and CDR2 are DFQATT and SNEGSKA (reference sequence). CDR3 DNA sequence: TGCAGTGCCTGGGGAGAGACAGGGGGCGGAAACACCGGGGAGCTGTTTTTT. Its translation is CSAWGETGGGNTGELFF.